This T cell receptor (beta chain) was sequenced for a study of cytomegalovirus exposure and HLA in healthy donors. As for this clone: No antigen is known for it.

The germline gives CDR1 SGHRS, CDR2 YFSETQ. Trimming pared 4 bases from V and 4 bases from J, leaving 18 bases between. The CDR3 spans 16 residues. It was with 60 Vbeta and 13 Jbeta primers that the PCR ran. Sequenced by immunoSEQ multiplex PCR; TCRdb stores in-frame clones only, minus some. The table includes about 200,000 clones, approximately 82% detected once. Overall study results and limits: The authors reported that TCR beta sequences could predict HLA-A and HLA-B alleles. These predictions were accurate for most subjects in the first cohort. Most TCR sequences were uncommon, yet certain public TCRs appeared in many donors. Available immune exposure information covered CMV serostatus only. When analyzed later, a missense DCLRE1C variant was found to be linked to TCR beta V- and J-gene trimming.

The sequenced material came from PBMCs. J is TRBJ1-5 and V is TRBV5-1, with D hard to call. The origin of this receptor is a man between 35 and 55 years old in good health and CMV-seropositive. The CDR3 reads CASSLGSGGANQPQHF. The CDR3 bases are TGCGCCAGCAGCCTCGGGAGCGGCGGAGCAAATCAGCCCCAGCATTTT.